This TCR beta chain was sequenced in a study of long-term antiretroviral therapy in people with HIV. CDR1 is SGHRS, CDR2 YFSETQ, per germline. V lost 0 bases and J lost 8, with 14 bases in between. The CDR3 is made up of 15 amino acids. For this clone: Its antigen is as yet unknown.

Overall study results and limits: ART preceded a rise in diversity that nonetheless stayed lower than in transplant donor controls. HIV repertoires showed narrower CDR3 length ranges than controls.

Sequencing relied on immunoSEQ assay v3.0, run at survey level. Using immunoSEQ multiplex PCR, the repertoire was profiled, and TCRdb retains in-frame clones only, with some absent. The profile shows about 28,000 clones, about 93% of them singletons. This chain connects TRBV5-1 to TRBJ1-4; weak D call: TRBD1 (5 bases). The TCR sequence derives from a man between 40 and 49 years old with HIV. The specimen was unsorted PBMCs, collected 6.2 years after starting antiretroviral therapy. The CDR3 DNA sequence: TGCGCCAGCAGCTTGGCTGCCAACCGGGGGGAAAAACTGTTTTTT. It translates to CASSLAANRGEKLFF. Supplemented by reference TRBV5-1 and TRBJ1-4, the full variable domain reads KAGVTQTPRYLIKTRGQQVTLSCSPISGHRSVSWYQQTPGQGLQFLFEYFSETQRNKGNFPGRFSGRQFSNSRSEMNVSTLELGDSALYLCASSLAANRGEKLFFGSGTQLSVL.